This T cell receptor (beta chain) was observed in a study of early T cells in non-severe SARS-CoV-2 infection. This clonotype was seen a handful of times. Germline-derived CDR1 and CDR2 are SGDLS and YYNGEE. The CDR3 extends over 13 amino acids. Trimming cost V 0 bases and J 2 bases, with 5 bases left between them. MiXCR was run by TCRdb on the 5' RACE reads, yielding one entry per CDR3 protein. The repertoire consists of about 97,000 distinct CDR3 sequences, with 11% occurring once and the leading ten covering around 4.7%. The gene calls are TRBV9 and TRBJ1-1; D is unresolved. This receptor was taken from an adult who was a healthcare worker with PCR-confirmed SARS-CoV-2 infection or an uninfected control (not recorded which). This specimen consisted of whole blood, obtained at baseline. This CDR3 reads CASSVEANTEAFF. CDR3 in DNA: TGTGCCAGCAGCGTAGAAGCCAACACTGAAGCTTTCTTT.